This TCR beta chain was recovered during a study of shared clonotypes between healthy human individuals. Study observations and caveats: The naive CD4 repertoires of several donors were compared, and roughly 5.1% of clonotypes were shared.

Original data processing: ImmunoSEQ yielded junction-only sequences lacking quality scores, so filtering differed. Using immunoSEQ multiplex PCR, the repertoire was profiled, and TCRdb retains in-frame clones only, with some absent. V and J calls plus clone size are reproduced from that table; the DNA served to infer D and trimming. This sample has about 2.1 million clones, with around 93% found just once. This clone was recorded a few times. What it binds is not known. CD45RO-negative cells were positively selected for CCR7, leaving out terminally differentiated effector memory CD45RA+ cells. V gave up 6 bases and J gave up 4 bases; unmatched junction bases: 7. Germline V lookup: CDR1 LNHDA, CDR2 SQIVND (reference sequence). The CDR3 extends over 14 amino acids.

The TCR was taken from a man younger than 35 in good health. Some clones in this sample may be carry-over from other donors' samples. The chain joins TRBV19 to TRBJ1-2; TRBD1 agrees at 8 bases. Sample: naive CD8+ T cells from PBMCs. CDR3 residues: CASRNGQGGYGYTF. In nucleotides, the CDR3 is TGTGCCAGTAGGAACGGACAGGGCGGCTATGGCTACACCTTC.